This TCR beta chain derives from a study of cytomegalovirus exposure and HLA in healthy donors. Study-wide context: Earlier, some 170 million T cells were analyzed, and 90 million to 140 million unique TCR beta sequences were found among them.

It was with 60 Vbeta and 13 Jbeta primers that the PCR ran. Assay: immunoSEQ multiplex PCR; the TCRdb copy retains only in-frame clones and omits some. The top ten clones hold about 2.2% of a sample with roughly 160,000 clones, about 80% of them seen once. This clone has just one count. The material sequenced was PBMCs. The sequence derives from a man aged 35 to 55 in good health and CMV-seronegative.

CDR3 DNA sequence: TGTGCCAGCAGTGAAGTTACTAGCGGGGGGCCTCGGTTCTTC. Translated, it gives CASSEVTSGGPRFF. The genes are TRBV6-1 and TRBJ2-1; 12 bases fit TRBD2. The germline CDR1 and CDR2 sequences are MNHNS and SASEGT. V gave up 1 base and J gave up 15 bases; unmatched junction bases: 7. The CDR3 is 14 amino acids.